The source of this T cell receptor (beta chain) is a study of blood T cell repertoires in COVID-19 (dated by TCRdb to 2020 to 2022). Context from the whole study: Samples from collaborators originated in the United States, Italy and Spain and spanned both the acute and convalescent phases of COVID-19. The prospective study material was composed of cDNA or gDNA derived from T cells, B-cell-depleted T cells, or PBMCs. Subjects who had been exposed to COVID-19, were actively infected with it, or had recovered from it provided the deeply sampled blood TCRbeta repertoires that made up the dataset. The repertoires were released in a freely available public database meant as a resource for research on the immune response to SARS-CoV-2. The samples were drawn from the first 160 participants of the ongoing ImmuneRACE study and from over 950 subjects provided by 6 global collaborators. Sample metadata almost always included a de-identified subject ID, COVID-19 status, age in years and sex. Where available, HLA class I and class II types were obtained from metadata supplied by the sample provider rather than from assay-based typing.

On the study overall, not on this receptor specifically: The quantity of clinical and demographic metadata differed by source and by participant and was supplied without curation.

TCRbeta CDR3 regions were amplified from genomic DNA using the immunoSEQ Assay, a bias-controlled multiplex PCR. The published analysis was carried out like this. Within the assay, amplification of reference gene primers was used to estimate how many nucleated cells each sample contained. To quantify the absolute abundance of each unique TCRbeta CDR3 rearrangement, sequence reads were collapsed and filtered. For each sample, productive Simpson clonality was calculated by taking the square root of Simpson's diversity index across productive rearrangements. The clones in this table, taken by TCRdb from immuneACCESS, are in-frame only. Not every clone is retained; where verified, under half of the shortfall comes from an unresolved V gene, and the cause of the rest is unknown. Clone size and the V and J calls come from that table; the DNA yielded D and trimming. The sample contains 150,000 or so clones, approximately 81% of them found a single time. The ten most abundant clones make up around 14% of the sample.

With respect to this clone: What antigen it recognizes has not been identified. It has no much larger one-base neighbor in the sample; base qualities were not kept.

Whole blood was collected in K2EDTA tubes by collaborating institutions according to the institutions' own protocols. For TCRbeta analysis, collaborator samples were shipped as frozen whole blood, as isolated PBMCs, or as DNA extracted from either sample type. The receptor's source is a man in his late teens or twenties with active or convalescent COVID-19. Input material: peripheral blood.

CDR3 protein: CASSLSGSSDTQYF. The DNA sequence is TGTGCCAGCAGCTTATCCGGGAGTTCAGATACGCAGTATTTT. The chain is made from TRBV7-3 and TRBJ2-3; tentative D gene TRBD2, with 6 bases matching. CDR1 SGHTA and CDR2 FQGTGA are derived from the germline V gene. Taken from cysteine to phenylalanine, the CDR3 has 14 residues. Only the CDR3 part of the read is kept: 42 bases, read in frame from the first base. Trimming takes 2 bases from V and 4 bases from J, and the germline ends sit 10 bases apart. Here the CDR3 is joined to the reference TRBV7-3 and TRBJ2-3 genes, and the full variable domain is: GAGVSQTPSNKVTEKGKYVELRCDPISGHTALYWYRQSLGQGPEFLIYFQGTGAADDSGLPNDRFFAVRPEGSVSTLKIQRTERGDSAVYLCASSLSGSSDTQYFGPGTRLTVL.